The 27 T cell receptor beta chains below all came from one sample that was sequenced in a study of PD-L1 blockade in urothelial cancer. The protocol was immunoSEQ multiplex PCR, while the TCRdb copy is restricted to in-frame clones and leaves out a portion. The sample records fewer than 90,000 clones, 80% to 95% being singletons. The time point was: peripheral blood 6 weeks after treatment start. The sample in question was PBMCs, obtained around atezolizumab (anti-PD-L1) treatment. Receptors were obtained from an elderly woman with urothelial cancer.

The chain joins TRBV28 to TRBJ1-1, with D perhaps matching TRBD1 (6 bases). Looked up from germline, CDR1 is MDHEN and CDR2 is SYDVKM. Deletions cut 6 bases from V and 2 bases from J, with 10 bases between. The CDR3 runs 13 residues. The CDR3 DNA is TGTGCCAGCAGACAGGGAGTCAACACTGAAGCTTTCTTT. The encoded protein is CASRQGVNTEAFF.

This chain joins TRBV5-4 and TRBJ2-2; D gene uncertain. The CDR3 loop spans 13 amino acids. The V end was cut by 0 bases, the J end by 5 bases, with 5 bases between. Per germline, CDR1 SGHNT and CDR2 YYREEE (reference sequence). CDR3: CASSLAGTGELFF. For the CDR3, the DNA is TGTGCCAGCAGCTTGGCCGGGACCGGGGAGCTGTTTTTT.

In its sample, this clone was seen once. The chain is built from TRBV6-4 and TRBJ2-3, with a possible D match to TRBD2 (6 bases). Germline assignment: CDR1 MRHNA and CDR2 SNTAGT. V lost 9 bases and J 0 bases, leaving 19 bases between the germline ends. This CDR3 is built from 16 residues. CDR3 nucleotides: TGTGCCAGTAGATCGGGGACTTCCTCTAGCACAGATACGCAGTATTTT. Translating it yields CASRSGTSSSTDTQYF.

CDR3 residues: CASSLVPGTGEKLFF. DNA for the CDR3: TGCGCCAGCAGCTTGGTGCCAGGCACGGGGGAAAAACTGTTTTTT. The gene calls are TRBV5-1 and TRBJ1-4; D unclear. Trimming pared 0 bases from V and 8 bases from J, leaving 14 bases between. This CDR3 is 15 amino acids long. CDR1 is SGHRS and CDR2 is YFSETQ in the germline V gene.

The chain has TRBV5-4 and TRBJ1-4, with TRBD1 as a possible D gene (5 bases). The CDR3 covers 15 residues. Trimming pared 5 bases from V and 5 bases from J, leaving 16 bases between. Germline lookup yields CDR1 SGHNT and CDR2 YYREEE (reference sequence). Written as DNA, the CDR3 is TGTGCCAGCAGGCTTTGGGGGGGATCGAATGAAAAACTGTTTTTT. Protein product: CASRLWGGSNEKLFF.

The gene calls are TRBV30 and TRBJ1-1; D ambiguous. Trimming cost V 6 bases and J 0 bases, with 17 bases left between them. CDR3 length: 15 amino acids. CDR1 and CDR2 (germline): GTSNPN, SVGIG (reference sequence). CDR3 residues: CACFHPRSVNTEAFF. The CDR3 DNA is TGTGCCTGCTTCCACCCACGGTCTGTGAACACTGAAGCTTTCTTT. Full variable domain (remainder filled in from reference TRBV30 and TRBJ1-1): SQTIHQWPATLVQPVGSPLSLECTVEGTSNPNLYWYRQAAGRGLQLLFYSVGIGQISSEVPQNLSASRPQDRQFILSSKKLLLSDSGFYLCACFHPRSVNTEAFFGQGTRLTVV.

The rearrangement links TRBV29-1 to TRBJ2-7, with TRBD1 identical over 7 bases. The germline gives CDR1 SQVTM, CDR2 ANQGSEA. The length of the CDR3 is 14 residues. V lost 4 bases to trimming and J lost 5 bases; unmatched junction nucleotides: 11. The CDR3 sequence: CSVGALGQFDEQYF. For the CDR3, the DNA is TGCAGCGTTGGGGCTTTGGGACAGTTCGACGAGCAGTACTTC.

V and J are TRBV29-1 and TRBJ2-2, with a weak D call TRBD2 (5 bases). CDR1 is SQVTM, CDR2 ANQGSEA, per germline. The CDR3 totals 14 residues. V lost 3 bases and J 5 bases, leaving 13 bases between the germline ends. The CDR3 here is CSVDGEDGTGELFF. Written as DNA, the CDR3 is TGCAGCGTTGACGGGGAAGACGGGACCGGGGAGCTGTTTTTT.

The CDR3 DNA sequence: TGTGCCAGCAGTAGTCCCCACAGGGGGCAATACGAGCAGTACTTC. This translates into CASSSPHRGQYEQYF. The rearrangement links TRBV28 to TRBJ2-7, with 9 bases that match TRBD1. Trimming cost V 5 bases and J 4 bases; bases outside gene matches: 9. CDR3 length equals 15 residues. Germline CDR1 is MDHEN and CDR2 is SYDVKM.

The chain combines TRBV6-1 with TRBJ1-2; TRBD1 might be the D (5 bases). Germline V gene lookup returns CDR1 MNHNS and CDR2 SASEGT. This CDR3 contains 11 residues. V was shortened by 6 bases and J by 8 bases, with 10 bases between the two germline ends. DNA for the CDR3: TGTGCCAGCAGGGAGGGGTCGGGCTACACCTTC. It translates to CASREGSGYTF.

The chain combines TRBV2 with TRBJ1-1; D is possibly TRBD1 (6 bases). The germline V gene has CDR1 SNHLY and CDR2 FYNNEI. This CDR3 is 14 amino acids long. Trimming stripped 5 bases from V and 7 bases from J, with 17 bases between. CDR3 sequence reads: CASSTRGGAGEAFF. As DNA, the CDR3 is TGTGCCAGCAGTACCCGAGGGGGGGCGGGTGAAGCTTTCTTT.

The chain employs TRBV28 and TRBJ2-7; 10 positions agree with TRBD2. V was clipped by 6 bases and J by 3 bases; unmatched bases: 5. Germline CDR1 is MDHEN and CDR2 is SYDVKM. The CDR3 has 14 residues. This chain's CDR3 is CASRDGTSDYEQYF. In nucleotides, the CDR3 is TGTGCCAGCAGGGACGGGACTAGCGACTACGAGCAGTACTTC.

The V and J genes are TRBV5-1 and TRBJ2-5; 7 nucleotides align to TRBD2. CDR3 length equals 15 residues. The trim removed 0 bases at V and 2 bases at J, leaving 4 bases unmatched. The germline CDR1 and CDR2 sequences are SGHRS and YFSETQ. CDR3 DNA sequence: TGCGCCAGCAGCTTGGCCCGGACTAGGCAAGAGACCCAGTACTTC. Encoded protein: CASSLARTRQETQYF.

The J gene is TRBJ1-1, the V gene TRBV6-1; a weak D match, TRBD1 (5 bases). V lost 2 bases, J lost 0 bases, and 10 bases lay in between. The germline V gene has CDR1 MNHNS and CDR2 SASEGT. This CDR3 has 15 amino acids. CDR3 sequence: CASSEMSGMNTEAFF. In DNA, the CDR3 is TGTGCCAGCAGTGAAATGTCAGGGATGAACACTGAAGCTTTCTTT.

V usage is TRBV5-1 and J usage is TRBJ2-5; 9 nucleotides match TRBD2. The ends lost 2 bases at V and 3 bases at J; junction bases unmatched: 8. This CDR3 has 16 residues. Per germline, CDR1 SGHRS and CDR2 YFSETQ. The CDR3 spells CASSLGGLAGEETQYF. The CDR3 coding sequence is TGCGCCAGCAGCTTAGGTGGTTTAGCGGGAGAAGAGACCCAGTACTTC.

The chain has TRBV5-1 and TRBJ2-5; TRBD2 is a possible D gene (6 bases). Germline V lookup: CDR1 SGHRS, CDR2 YFSETQ. V was clipped by 0 bases and J by 1 base, with 16 bases between them. CDR3 size: 17 residues. The CDR3 region is CASSLGVQRRGQETQYF. CDR3 DNA sequence: TGCGCCAGCAGCTTGGGGGTACAGCGGAGGGGCCAAGAGACCCAGTACTTC.

This clone was picked up one time. The V gene is TRBV7-9, the J gene TRBJ2-5; 9 bases are shared with TRBD2. The CDR3 sequence is 16 residues long. V trimming: 3 bases; J trimming: 2 bases; junction bases outside the gene matches: 7. Germline CDR1 SEHNR, CDR2 FQNEAQ (reference sequence). The CDR3 DNA is TGTGCCAGCAGCTTGGGACTAGCACCCCCACAAGAGACCCAGTACTTC. Translating it yields CASSLGLAPPQETQYF.

The chain joins TRBV5-1 to TRBJ2-7; no definite D call. V dropped 6 bases and J dropped 0 bases, with 13 bases sitting between them. Germline-derived CDR1 and CDR2 are SGHRS and YFSETQ. The CDR3 length is 14 residues. CDR3 DNA: TGCGCCAGCACCCCTGACTTGAACTCCTACGAGCAGTACTTC. Its protein product is CASTPDLNSYEQYF.

The chain links TRBV19 to TRBJ2-2; the match to TRBD1 covers 7 bases. The CDR3 has 16 amino acids. After removal of 4 bases from V and 5 bases from J, the junction contained 10 bases not matched to a gene. Germline CDR1 is LNHDA and CDR2 is SQIVND (reference sequence). In DNA form, the CDR3 reads TGTGCCAGTAGTAGGGGAAGGGGGCAGTGGACCGGGGAGCTGTTTTTT. Its translation: CASSRGRGQWTGELFF.

The J gene is TRBJ2-7, the V gene TRBV15; maybe TRBD2 (5 bases). This CDR3 region has 14 residues. Trimming removed 2 bases at V and 7 bases at J, with 15 bases between. CDR1 LNHNV and CDR2 YYDKDF come from the germline V gene (reference sequence). For the CDR3, the DNA is TGTGCCACCAGCAGAACCGGACTCTCTGAGGAGCAGTACTTC. Amino acid sequence: CATSRTGLSEEQYF.

The chain employs TRBV28 and TRBJ1-2; no clear D. V was pared by 1 base and J by 4 bases, with 7 bases between. The CDR3 runs to 13 residues. The germline V gene has CDR1 MDHEN and CDR2 SYDVKM. CDR3 amino acids: CASSLSSPYGYTF. The CDR3 coding sequence is TGTGCCAGCAGTTTATCCTCCCCCTATGGCTACACCTTC.

The chain has TRBV28 and TRBJ1-2, with 8 bases identical to TRBD1. This CDR3 has 14 residues. With 4 bases clipped from V and 5 bases from J, the junction kept 6 bases outside the gene matches. Looked up from germline, CDR1 is MDHEN and CDR2 is SYDVKM. This chain's CDR3 is CASSSDRGRYGYTF. For the CDR3, the DNA is TGTGCCAGCAGTTCTGACAGGGGTAGATATGGCTACACCTTC.

V usage is TRBV5-1 and J usage is TRBJ2-2; 8 nucleotides line up with TRBD1. V lost 1 base to trimming and J lost 0 bases; unmatched junction nucleotides: 8. Germline V CDR1 and CDR2: SGHRS, YFSETQ. CDR3 length: 18 amino acids. CDR3 sequence: CASSLPSGGRTNTGELFF. In nucleotides, the CDR3 is TGCGCCAGCAGCTTGCCCTCAGGGGGCCGAACGAACACCGGGGAGCTGTTTTTT.

This chain joins TRBV2 and TRBJ1-5; 10 bases match TRBD1. The CDR3 runs to 16 residues. Germline assignment: CDR1 SNHLY and CDR2 FYNNEI. V lost 6 bases, J lost 1 base, and 6 bases stayed unmatched. The CDR3 protein is CASSRQGALSNQPQHF. The CDR3 DNA sequence: TGTGCCAGCAGCAGACAGGGGGCTTTGAGCAATCAGCCCCAGCATTTT.

V and J are TRBV28 and TRBJ1-1, with D unclear. The germline CDR1 and CDR2 sequences are MDHEN and SYDVKM. The CDR3 is made up of 13 amino acids. The V end lost 6 bases, the J end lost 3 bases, and 11 bases lay between the germline ends. The CDR3 protein is CASREVMDTEAFF. The CDR3 bases are TGTGCCAGCAGGGAGGTGATGGACACTGAAGCTTTCTTT.

This clone was observed a few times. V usage is TRBV19 and J usage is TRBJ2-2, with 9 bases lining up with TRBD1. CDR1 LNHDA and CDR2 SQIVND come from the germline V gene (reference sequence). The CDR3 has 15 amino acids. With V trimmed by 5 bases and J by 4 bases, 5 bases remained unmatched. The CDR3: CASSADRGVTGELFF. The CDR3 nucleotides are TGTGCCAGTAGTGCGGACAGGGGCGTCACCGGGGAGCTGTTTTTT.

This rearrangement joins TRBV28 to TRBJ1-1; D is uncertain. Germline lookup yields CDR1 MDHEN and CDR2 SYDVKM. V gave up 5 bases and J gave up 4 bases, with 14 bases separating them. The CDR3 is 14 residues long. The CDR3 sequence is CASSPSLAGTEAFF. The CDR3 DNA reads TGTGCCAGCAGTCCTAGCCTGGCGGGCACTGAAGCTTTCTTT.